Listed below are T cell receptor beta chains from one sample, sequenced in a study of T cells in narcolepsy. The method was immunoSEQ multiplex PCR; TCRdb's version includes in-frame clones alone and lacks a portion of them. The table has around 35,000 clones, 80% to 85% seen once. Sequenced sample: CD45RA- memory CD4+ T cells from PBMCs. These receptors were collected from a human donor with narcolepsy. CDR3s include the opening cysteine and the closing phenylalanine or tryptophan. The D gene is left open where the match is weak. For some rows the clone size is stated as once, few or many, or as a class when expanded; others skip it.

>TRBJ1-5|NA|NA|TRBV19
CASSMIGQPQHF
TGTGCCAGTAGTATGATTGGTCAGCCCCAGCATTTT
>TRBJ2-4|TRBD1|NA|TRBV11-2
CASSLTGERAKNIQYF
TGTGCCAGCAGCCTTACAGGGGAACGAGCCAAAAACATTCAGTACTTC
>TRBJ2-7|NA|NA|TRBV19
CASSIQSSYEQYF
TGTGCCAGTAGTATACAGAGCTCCTACGAGCAGTACTTC
>TRBJ1-1|TRBD1|NA|TRBV29-1
CSAGTGDTEAFF
TGCAGCGCCGGGACAGGGGACACTGAAGCTTTCTTT
>TRBJ2-7|NA|NA|TRBV6-5
CASTPGATYEQYF
TGTGCCAGTACCCCGGGGGCAACCTACGAGCAGTACTTC
>TRBJ1-2|NA|NA|TRBV27
CASSFLSPVAGGYTF
TGTGCCAGCAGTTTCCTCTCGCCTGTTGCTGGTGGCTACACCTTC
>TRBJ2-1|TRBD1|NA|TRBV7-2
CASSFGGRTGGFEQFF
TGTGCCAGCAGCTTTGGGGGACGGACAGGGGGATTTGAGCAGTTCTTC
>TRBJ1-1|NA|once|TRBV15
CATSSEGRANTEAFF
TGTGCCACCAGCAGTGAGGGGCGGGCGAACACTGAAGCTTTCTTT
>TRBJ1-3|NA|few|TRBV7-9
CASSVSSGNTIYF
TGTGCCAGCAGCGTGTCCTCTGGAAACACCATATATTTT
>TRBJ2-2|NA|NA|TRBV7-9
CASSPQGVGGVTTGELFF
TGTGCCAGCAGCCCCCAAGGGGTGGGTGGAGTCACCACCGGGGAGCTGTTTTTT
>TRBJ1-5|NA|NA|TRBV7-6
CASSLARGSNQPQHF
TGTGCCAGCAGCTTAGCGAGGGGGTCGAATCAGCCCCAGCATTTT
>TRBJ2-3|NA|NA|TRBV6-5
CASSYSPGASTDTQYF
TGTGCCAGCAGTTACTCCCCCGGGGCTAGCACAGATACGCAGTATTTT
>TRBJ1-1|NA|NA|TRBV4-3
CASSQSATGNSAGAFF
TGCGCCAGCAGCCAGTCTGCGACAGGAAACTCGGCGGGGGCTTTCTTT
>TRBJ1-4|TRBD1|few|TRBV10-2
CASSVNRGHEKLFF
TGCGCCAGCAGTGTGAACAGGGGGCATGAAAAACTGTTTTTT
>TRBJ1-3|TRBD1|NA|TRBV7-2
CASSLVFRTGGSGNTIYF
TGTGCCAGCAGCTTAGTTTTTAGGACAGGCGGCTCTGGAAACACCATATATTTT
>TRBJ2-3|TRBD1|NA|TRBV7-8
CASSLGWDRVSDTQYF
TGTGCCAGCAGCTTAGGGTGGGACAGGGTTTCAGATACGCAGTATTTT
>TRBJ2-3|TRBD1|NA|TRBV9
CASDYQGTDTDTQYF
TGTGCCAGCGACTACCAGGGGACAGACACAGATACGCAGTATTTT
>TRBJ2-1|TRBD2|NA|TRBV7-3
CASSWGLAGVLGGNEQFF
TGTGCCAGCAGCTGGGGACTAGCGGGAGTATTAGGGGGCAATGAGCAGTTCTTC
>TRBJ1-5|NA|NA|TRBV15
CATSGGQLNQPQHF
TGTGCCACCAGCGGGGGGCAGCTAAATCAGCCCCAGCATTTT
>TRBJ2-3|TRBD2|NA|TRBV6-1
CASSEQSGGGLDTQYF
TGTGCCAGCAGTGAACAAAGCGGGGGGGGTTTGGATACGCAGTATTTT
>TRBJ1-5|NA|once|TRBV6-1
CASSGGYNQPQHF
TGTGCCAGCAGTGGGGGGTACAATCAGCCCCAGCATTTT
>TRBJ2-3|TRBD2|NA|TRBV7-3
CASSVLAGGSTDTQYF
TGTGCCAGCAGCGTATTAGCGGGGGGGAGCACAGATACGCAGTATTTT
>TRBJ2-3|TRBD2|NA|TRBV11-2
CASSLGLAGGLSTDTQYF
TGTGCCAGCAGCTTAGGACTAGCGGGAGGGTTAAGCACAGATACGCAGTATTTT
>TRBJ2-2|NA|NA|TRBV7-3
CASTVGPNTGELFF
TGTGCCAGCACGGTGGGACCGAACACCGGGGAGCTGTTTTTT
>TRBJ2-5|TRBD2|NA|TRBV19
CASSKGGSGQETQYF
TGTGCCAGTAGTAAGGGCGGGAGCGGCCAAGAGACCCAGTACTTC
>TRBJ2-2|TRBD1|NA|TRBV4-1
CASSQYGTGITGELFF
TGCGCCAGCAGCCAATACGGGACAGGGATCACCGGGGAGCTGTTTTTT
>TRBJ2-3|NA|NA|TRBV6-6
CASSYSTPPDTQYF
TGTGCCAGCAGTTACTCGACCCCCCCGGATACGCAGTATTTT
>TRBJ1-1|NA|NA|TRBV19
CASSPRRSTEAFF
TGTGCCAGTAGCCCTAGGCGAAGCACTGAAGCTTTCTTT
>TRBJ2-1|NA|NA|TRBV7-2
CASSSTLGPPYNEQFF
TGTGCCAGCAGCTCAACACTGGGTCCCCCCTACAATGAGCAGTTCTTC
>TRBJ2-6|TRBD1|NA|TRBV28
CASRTGDSYSGANVLTF
TGTGCCAGCAGGACAGGGGACTCTTACTCTGGGGCCAACGTCCTGACTTTC
>TRBJ2-7|NA|NA|TRBV4-3
CASSQDLGGSEQYF
TGCGCCAGCAGCCAAGATTTGGGGGGCTCCGAGCAGTACTTC
>TRBJ2-3|NA|few|TRBV2
CARAGTSTDTQYF
TGTGCCAGGGCAGGTACTAGCACAGATACGCAGTATTTT
>TRBJ1-1|NA|NA|TRBV6-1
CASSNKQANTEAFF
TGTGCCAGCAGTAACAAACAGGCGAACACTGAAGCTTTCTTT
>TRBJ1-1|NA|NA|TRBV6-5
CASSPGLSRTEAFF
TGTGCCAGCAGTCCGGGGCTATCTCGCACTGAAGCTTTCTTT
>TRBJ2-3|TRBD1|NA|TRBV9
CASSRRQGSDTQYF
TGTGCCAGCAGCCGGAGACAGGGCTCAGATACGCAGTATTTT
>TRBJ2-3|NA|NA|TRBV6-6
CASSYSSQRPTDTQYF
TGTGCCAGCAGTTACTCGTCACAGAGACCCACAGATACGCAGTATTTT
>TRBJ1-1|TRBD1|NA|TRBV28
CASRETGADSEAFF
TGTGCCAGCAGAGAAACAGGGGCGGATTCTGAAGCTTTCTTT
>TRBJ1-3|NA|few|TRBV11-2
CASSLRVVGSAKGNTIYF
TGTGCCAGCAGCTTAAGAGTAGTTGGGTCGGCAAAAGGAAACACCATATATTTT
>TRBJ2-2|NA|NA|TRBV30
CAWGHNTGELFF
TGTGCCTGGGGACACAACACCGGGGAGCTGTTTTTT
>TRBJ1-1|NA|NA|TRBV18
CASSFSIRAAKHSEAFF
TGTGCCAGCTCCTTTTCTATTCGGGCGGCAAAACACTCTGAAGCTTTCTTT
>TRBJ2-5|NA|NA|TRBV14
CASSQDRGGWGERNF
TGTGCCAGCAGCCAAGACAGGGGAGGGTGGGGAGAACGAAACTTC
>TRBJ2-3|NA|NA|TRBV28
CASSAPSTDTQYF
TGTGCCAGCAGTGCACCAAGCACAGATACGCAGTATTTT
>TRBJ2-7|NA|once|TRBV27
CASSLSRNEREQYF
TGTGCCAGCAGTTTATCCAGAAATGAAAGGGAGCAGTACTTC
>TRBJ2-7|NA|NA|TRBV11-2
CASSKEIGVPYEQYF
TGTGCCAGCAGCAAAGAAATCGGAGTTCCCTACGAGCAGTACTTC
>TRBJ2-7|NA|NA|TRBV7-8
CASSLVSQLSYEQYF
TGTGCCAGCAGCTTAGTTAGCCAGCTCTCCTACGAGCAGTACTTC
>TRBJ1-2|NA|few|TRBV29-1
CSVLRGRDGYTF
TGCAGCGTTCTCCGGGGTCGGGATGGCTACACCTTC
>TRBJ1-4|TRBD1|NA|TRBV2
CASSARGRAEKLFF
TGTGCCAGCAGTGCCAGGGGGCGGGCCGAAAAACTGTTTTTT
>TRBJ2-7|TRBD1|NA|TRBV11-2
CASRAIRGRVYEQYF
TGTGCCAGCAGAGCTATTAGGGGGCGCGTCTACGAGCAGTACTTC
>TRBJ2-3|TRBD2|NA|TRBV23-1
CASSQEGTGMGTTTDTQYF
TGCGCCAGCAGTCAAGAGGGCACAGGCATGGGGACTACCACAGATACGCAGTATTTT
>TRBJ2-5|NA|NA|TRBV7-9
CASSLKPETQYF
TGTGCCAGCAGCCTAAAACCGGAGACCCAGTACTTC
>TRBJ1-5|TRBD1|NA|TRBV18
CASSPGTGLNQPQHF
TGTGCCAGCTCACCCGGGACAGGGCTGAATCAGCCCCAGCATTTT